This TCR beta chain was sequenced for a study of post-analysis software for immune sequencing data. Study-wide results and limits: Several TRBV segments were more frequent in patients than controls; TRBV5-6, TRBV5-1 and TRBV20-1 belonged to this group.

The CDR3 has 13 residues. Germline loops: CDR1 SGHRS, CDR2 YFSETQ. Trimming cost V 0 bases and J 3 bases, with 6 bases left between them. This clonotype was seen only a few times. Its matching antigen is unknown. TCR beta libraries were prepared from cDNA with unique molecular identifiers. Input of about 1 to 11 million T cells yielded 550,000 or so cDNA molecules. Via MiXCR, TCRdb re-called the PCR reads, giving one row per CDR3 protein. Counted here are hundreds of thousands of distinct CDR3 sequences, 53% occurring once; the ten biggest clones make up roughly 4.4%. The rearrangement uses TRBV5-1 and TRBJ1-1; D unclear. Sequenced: blood. This sequence was found in a girl under 18 with multiple sclerosis. The CDR3 coding sequence is TGCGCCAGCAGCTTGGACGGATACACTGAAGCTTTCTTT. Its translation is CASSLDGYTEAFF.